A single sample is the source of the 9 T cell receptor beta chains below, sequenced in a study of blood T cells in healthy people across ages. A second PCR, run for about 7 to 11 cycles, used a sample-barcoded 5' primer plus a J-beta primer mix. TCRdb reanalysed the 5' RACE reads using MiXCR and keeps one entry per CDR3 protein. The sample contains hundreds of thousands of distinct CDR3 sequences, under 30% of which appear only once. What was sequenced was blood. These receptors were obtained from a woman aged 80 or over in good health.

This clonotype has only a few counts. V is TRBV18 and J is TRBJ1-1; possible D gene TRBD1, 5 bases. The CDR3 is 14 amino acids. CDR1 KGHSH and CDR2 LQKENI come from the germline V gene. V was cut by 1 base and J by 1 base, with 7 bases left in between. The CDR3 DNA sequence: TGTGCCAGCTCACCACAGACAGAGAACACTGAAGCTTTCTTT. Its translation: CASSPQTENTEAFF.

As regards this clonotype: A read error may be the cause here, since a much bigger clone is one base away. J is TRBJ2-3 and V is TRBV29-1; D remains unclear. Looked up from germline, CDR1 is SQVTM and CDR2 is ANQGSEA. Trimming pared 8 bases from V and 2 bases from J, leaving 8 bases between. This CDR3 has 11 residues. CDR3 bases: TGCAGCCCGGGTGACACAGATACGCAGTATTTT. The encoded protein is CSPGDTDTQYF.

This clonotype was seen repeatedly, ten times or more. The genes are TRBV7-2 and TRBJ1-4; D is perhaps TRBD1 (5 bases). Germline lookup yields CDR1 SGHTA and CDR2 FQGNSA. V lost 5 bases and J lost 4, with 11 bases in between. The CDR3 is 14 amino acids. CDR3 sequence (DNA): TGTGCCAGCAGCCTGGGACGGCGTAATGAAAAACTGTTTTTT. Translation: CASSLGRRNEKLFF.

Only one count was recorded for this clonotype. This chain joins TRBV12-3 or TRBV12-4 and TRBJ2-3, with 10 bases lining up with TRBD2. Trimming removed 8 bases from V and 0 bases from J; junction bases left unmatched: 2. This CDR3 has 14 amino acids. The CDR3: CASWTSGSTDTQYF. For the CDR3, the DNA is TGTGCCAGCTGGACTAGCGGAAGCACAGATACGCAGTATTTT.

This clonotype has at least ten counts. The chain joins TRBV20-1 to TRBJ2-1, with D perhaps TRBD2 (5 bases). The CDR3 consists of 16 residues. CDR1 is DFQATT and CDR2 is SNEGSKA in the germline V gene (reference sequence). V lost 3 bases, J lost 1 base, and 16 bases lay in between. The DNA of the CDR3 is TGCAGTGCTAGTAGTCCCCGTCGGGGATCCTACAATGAGCAGTTCTTC. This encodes CSASSPRRGSYNEQFF.

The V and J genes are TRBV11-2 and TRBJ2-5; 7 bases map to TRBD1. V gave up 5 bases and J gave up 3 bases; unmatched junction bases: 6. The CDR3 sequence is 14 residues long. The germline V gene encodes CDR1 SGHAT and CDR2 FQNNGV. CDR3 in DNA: TGTGCCAGCAGCCCGACCGGGACAGAAGAGACCCAGTACTTC. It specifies CASSPTGTEETQYF.

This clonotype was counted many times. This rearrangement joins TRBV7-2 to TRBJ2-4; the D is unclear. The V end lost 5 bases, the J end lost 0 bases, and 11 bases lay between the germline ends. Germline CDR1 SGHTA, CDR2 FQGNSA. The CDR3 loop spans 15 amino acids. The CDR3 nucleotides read TGTGCCAGCAGCCTAGACTTACTAGCCAAAAACATTCAGTACTTC. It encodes CASSLDLLAKNIQYF. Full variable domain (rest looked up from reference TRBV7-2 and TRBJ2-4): GAGVSQSPSNKVTEKGKDVELRCDPISGHTALYWYRQSLGQGLEFLIYFQGNSAPDKSGLPSDRFSAERTGGSVSTLTIQRTQQEDSAVYLCASSLDLLAKNIQYFGAGTRLSVL.

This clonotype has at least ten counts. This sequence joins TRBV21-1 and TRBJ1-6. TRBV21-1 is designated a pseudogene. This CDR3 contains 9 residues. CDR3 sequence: CASSSPLHF. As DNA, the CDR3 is TGTGCCAGCAGCTCACCCCTCCACTTT.

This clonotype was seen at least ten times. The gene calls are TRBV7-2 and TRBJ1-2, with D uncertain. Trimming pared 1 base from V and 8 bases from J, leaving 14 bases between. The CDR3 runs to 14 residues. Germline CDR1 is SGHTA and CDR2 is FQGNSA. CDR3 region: CASSLGILTGGYTF. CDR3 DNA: TGTGCCAGCAGCTTAGGCATACTTACGGGGGGCTACACCTTC.